Detailed here is one TCR beta chain. Its antigen is still unknown. CDR3 length: 14 amino acids. Per germline, CDR1 SGHDT and CDR2 YYEEEE. The sample belongs to a study of shared clonotypes between healthy human individuals. Study-level results: Among donors, sharing of clonotypes was expected to be affected by sequencing depth. Larger estimated richness was generally recorded for naive subsets relative to memory subsets.

The study drew all its donors from Caucasian adults living in Nashville, Tennessee. The method was immunoSEQ multiplex PCR; TCRdb's version includes in-frame clones alone and lacks a portion of them. The sample has some 2.4 million clones, 93% seen once; the top ten hold approximately 0.35%. This clonotype originated in a man in his late teens or twenties in good health. Some clones in this sample may be carry-over from other donors' samples. The chain is built from TRBV5-6 and TRBJ2-5; TRBD2 agrees at 7 bases. The end of the DNA is better explained by TRBJ2-7, so the J call may be wrong. The sequenced sample was naive CD4+ T cells from PBMCs. The subset here: CD45RA+ positively selected. Here the CDR3 DNA reads TGTGCCAGCACGAGAAGGGACTACGGCTACGAGCAGTACTTC. It specifies CASTRRDYGYEQYF.